The 22 T cell receptor beta chains presented below share a single source sample, sequenced in a study of persistence of HIV-infected CD4 T cells. The antigens these receptors bind are not known. Cells were stimulated with CMV-infected fibroblast lysates at 10 ug/mL. CD40L-negative CD69-negative CD45RO-high memory CD4+ T cells were sorted as populations depleted of antigen-responding cells. The libraries were made with immunoSEQ version 4 in survey mode. Clones were sequenced by immunoSEQ multiplex PCR, and TCRdb holds only the in-frame ones, with some missing. This table holds about 33,000 clones, around 82% found once. The specimen comprised CD4+ T cells sorted from PBMCs after approximately 20-hour stimulation, sampled from a patient who received antiretroviral therapy. All receptors derive from an adult man with HIV who was CMV-seropositive.

The chain joins TRBV30 to TRBJ1-3; perhaps TRBD1 as D (5 bases). The CDR3 has 15 residues. V gave up 1 base and J gave up 0 bases, with 10 bases separating them. From germline, CDR1 is GTSNPN and CDR2 SVGIG (reference sequence). The CDR3 DNA sequence: TGTGCCTGGAGTGCTCAGGGAAACTCTGGAAACACCATATATTTT. Its protein is CAWSAQGNSGNTIYF.

This clone was seen only once. The chain has TRBV27 and TRBJ1-5; 9 bases map to TRBD1. After removal of 2 bases from V and 3 bases from J, the junction contained 8 bases not matched to a gene. This CDR3 is 17 amino acids long. Germline V lookup: CDR1 MNHEY, CDR2 SMNVEV (reference sequence). CDR3 sequence reads: CASSLTGTGRDNQPQHF. CDR3 bases: TGTGCCAGCAGTTTAACGGGGACAGGGAGGGACAATCAGCCCCAGCATTTT.

This clone is medium-sized (0.01 to 0.1%) in the sample. V is TRBV6-1 and J is TRBJ2-3; D remains ambiguous. This CDR3 spans 13 amino acids. CDR1 MNHNS and CDR2 SASEGT come from the germline V gene. The V end was cut by 2 bases, the J end by 2 bases, with 5 bases between. CDR3 in DNA: TGTGCCAGCAGTGAATATTACACAGATACGCAGTATTTT. Its protein product is CASSEYYTDTQYF.

This chain joins TRBV19 and TRBJ1-2; D is possibly TRBD1 (6 bases). CDR3 length: 13 residues. Germline V gene sequence: CDR1 LNHDA, CDR2 SQIVND (reference sequence). The ends were cut back, 10 bases at V and 4 bases at J, with 16 bases in the middle. The DNA for the CDR3 is TGTGCCACCGCGCAGGGGACGGTCTATGGCTACACCTTC. As protein: CATAQGTVYGYTF. Full variable domain (rest looked up from reference TRBV19 and TRBJ1-2): DGGITQSPKYLFRKEGQNVTLSCEQNLNHDAMYWYRQDPGQGLRLIYYSQIVNDFQKGDIAEGYSVSREKKESFPLTVTSAQKNPTAFYLCATAQGTVYGYTFGSGTRLTVV.

The CDR3 loop is CASSTGTATGGAFF. The CDR3 region has the DNA TGTGCCAGCAGCACCGGGACAGCGACAGGGGGAGCTTTCTTT. The V and J genes are TRBV5-6 and TRBJ1-1, with TRBD1 identical over 9 bases. The junction had 11 bases not matched to a gene; V was cut back by 4 bases and J by 10 bases. CDR1 is SGHDT and CDR2 is YYEEEE in the germline V gene. CDR3 size: 14 residues.

The chain recombines TRBV7-2 with TRBJ2-1; D is unclear. Between the trimmed V and J ends, which lost 4 bases and 3 bases, there was a span of 16 bases. The CDR3 spans 16 residues. Germline values: CDR1 SGHTA, CDR2 FQGNSA. CDR3 sequence reads: CASSSASRPFYNEQFF. The CDR3 nucleotides are TGTGCCAGCAGCTCCGCTTCTCGTCCTTTCTACAATGAGCAGTTCTTC.

This chain links TRBV7-6 with TRBJ2-5; TRBD2 aligns across 8 bases. This CDR3 region has 13 residues. In germline, CDR1 is SGHVS, CDR2 FNYEAQ. V gave up 5 bases and J gave up 7 bases; unmatched junction bases: 6. CDR3 DNA sequence: TGTGCCAGCAGCCGAAGCGGGGGCGGGACCCAGTACTTC. Its translation is CASSRSGGGTQYF.

This clone was detected only once. This chain uses TRBV4-1 with TRBJ1-2; D call uncertain. The CDR3 spans 12 residues. In germline, CDR1 is MGHRA, CDR2 YSYEKL. Trimming left V 5 bases short and J 3 bases short, with 7 bases between. In DNA form, the CDR3 reads TGCGCCAGCAGCGAGGATGACTATGGCTACACCTTC. Translation gives CASSEDDYGYTF.

This rearrangement joins TRBV2 to TRBJ2-1, with D tentatively TRBD1 or TRBD2 (5 bases each). With 1 base removed from V and 7 bases from J, the gap between germline ends came to 11 bases. The CDR3 extends over 14 amino acids. Germline CDR1 reads SNHLY; CDR2 reads FYNNEI. CDR3 sequence: CASSEVGVGNEQFF. The CDR3 DNA is TGTGCCAGCAGTGAAGTGGGGGTGGGGAATGAGCAGTTCTTC.

This chain uses TRBV28 with TRBJ2-2; D may match TRBD1 or TRBD2 (5 bases each). V shed 11 bases and J shed 4 bases, with 17 bases lying between them. The length of the CDR3 is 14 residues. The germline V gene encodes CDR1 MDHEN and CDR2 SYDVKM. The CDR3 region is CASGALPGTGELFF. The CDR3 DNA reads as TGTGCCTCCGGGGCCCTCCCGGGCACCGGGGAGCTGTTTTTT.

The chain joins TRBV7-9 to TRBJ2-1; D may be TRBD1 (5 bases). Trimming pared 4 bases from V and 5 bases from J, leaving 6 bases between. This CDR3 has 12 residues. From germline, CDR1 is SEHNR and CDR2 FQNEAQ (reference sequence). The CDR3 nucleotides read TGTGCCAGCAGCTCGGACAACAATGAGCAGTTCTTC. Protein product: CASSSDNNEQFF. Variable domain in full (rest from reference TRBV7-9 and TRBJ2-1): DTGVSQNPRHKITKRGQNVTFRCDPISEHNRLYWYRQTLGQGPEFLTYFQNEAQLEKSRLLSDRFSAERPKGSFSTLEIQRTEQGDSAMYLCASSSDNNEQFFGPGTRLTVL.

This chain links TRBV13 with TRBJ2-5; D is possibly TRBD1 (5 bases). The ends were cut back, 0 bases at V and 3 bases at J, with 14 bases in the middle. This CDR3 spans 16 amino acids. Germline CDR1 is PRHDT and CDR2 is FYEKMQ (reference sequence). CDR3 loop: CASSLGRFGQKETQYF. The CDR3, as DNA: TGTGCCAGCAGCTTAGGCAGGTTTGGACAAAAAGAGACCCAGTACTTC.

In its sample, this clone was seen once. The V and J genes are TRBV5-1 and TRBJ2-5; no clear D. V was shortened by 0 bases and J by 2 bases, with 8 bases between the two germline ends. CDR3 size: 14 residues. CDR1 SGHRS and CDR2 YFSETQ come from the germline V gene. The CDR3 is CASSLGSSQETQYF. The CDR3 nucleotides are TGCGCCAGCAGCTTGGGGTCCAGTCAAGAGACCCAGTACTTC.

This sequence joins TRBV6-5 and TRBJ1-3, with D perhaps TRBD1 (6 bases). The CDR3 spans 16 residues. Trimming removed 0 bases at V and 2 bases at J, with 11 bases between. The germline V gene has CDR1 MNHEY and CDR2 SVGAGI. The CDR3 DNA follows: TGTGCCAGCAGTTACTCTAGCAGGGGAACTGGAAACACCATATATTTT. Translated, it gives CASSYSSRGTGNTIYF.

The chain combines TRBV27 with TRBJ2-3; D not certain. Germline V gives CDR1 MNHEY, CDR2 SMNVEV (reference sequence). The V and J ends lost 5 bases and 4 bases respectively, with 10 bases between them. The CDR3 extends over 13 amino acids. CDR3 sequence reads: CASSPWAPDTQYF. The CDR3 region has the DNA TGTGCCAGCAGTCCCTGGGCGCCAGATACGCAGTATTTT.

The chain links TRBV7-6 to TRBJ2-7; no definite D call. V was trimmed by 5 bases and J by 0 bases, leaving 11 bases between them. Germline-derived CDR1 and CDR2 are SGHVS and FNYEAQ. The CDR3 has 14 amino acids. The CDR3 protein is CASSHSGLSYEQYF. As DNA, the CDR3 is TGTGCCAGCAGCCACTCCGGGCTCTCCTACGAGCAGTACTTC.

The V and J genes are TRBV4-2 and TRBJ1-2, with D uncertain. The length of the CDR3 is 12 residues. Trimming pared 3 bases from V and 5 bases from J, leaving 7 bases between. Germline CDR1 and CDR2: LGHNA and YNFKEQ. The CDR3 region is CASSHDRYGYTF. The CDR3 bases are TGTGCCAGCAGCCACGACCGATATGGCTACACCTTC.

V and J are TRBV19 and TRBJ2-2, with D possibly TRBD2 on 6 matching bases. The germline V and J ends were trimmed by 5 bases and 0 bases, with 16 bases remaining between them. CDR3 length: 17 amino acids. CDR1 and CDR2 (germline): LNHDA, SQIVND (reference sequence). In DNA form, the CDR3 reads TGTGCCAGTAGTTTTTTGGGGAGGCAGACGAACACCGGGGAGCTGTTTTTT. Translating it yields CASSFLGRQTNTGELFF.

Worth noting for this clone: Other DNA sequences from this sample encode an identical CDR3 as well. The gene calls are TRBV18 and TRBJ2-5; D is undetermined. Per the germline V gene, CDR1 is KGHSH and CDR2 is LQKENI. CDR3 length equals 12 residues. Trimming removed 3 bases from V and 2 bases from J, with 4 bases in between. The CDR3 reads CASSPYQETQYF. The DNA of the CDR3 is TGTGCCAGCTCACCGTATCAAGAGACCCAGTACTTC. The entire variable domain, with the rest obtained from reference TRBV18 and TRBJ2-5, is as follows: NAGVMQNPRHLVRRRGQEARLRCSPMKGHSHVYWYRQLPEEGLKFMVYLQKENIIDESGMPKERFSAEFPKEGPSILRIQQVVRGDSAAYFCASSPYQETQYFGPGTRLLVL.

The chain has TRBV14 and TRBJ1-2, with 8 bases aligning to TRBD1. The CDR3 sequence is 16 residues long. Germline V CDR1 and CDR2: SGHDN, FVKESK. With V trimmed by 1 base and J by 4 bases, 8 bases remained unmatched. The CDR3 DNA is TGTGCCAGCAGCCAAGCCAGGACAGGGTGGATCTATGGCTACACCTTC. Protein product: CASSQARTGWIYGYTF.

The chain has TRBV7-2 and TRBJ1-1; 8 positions agree with TRBD1. The CDR3 runs to 14 residues. Germline V gene sequence: CDR1 SGHTA, CDR2 FQGNSA. V gave up 8 bases and J gave up 1 base; unmatched junction bases: 6. CDR3 DNA sequence: TGTGCCAGCGGAAAACAGGGGGGGAACACTGAAGCTTTCTTT. It encodes CASGKQGGNTEAFF. Full variable domain (remainder filled in from reference TRBV7-2 and TRBJ1-1): GAGVSQSPSNKVTEKGKDVELRCDPISGHTALYWYRQSLGQGLEFLIYFQGNSAPDKSGLPSDRFSAERTGGSVSTLTIQRTQQEDSAVYLCASGKQGGNTEAFFGQGTRLTVV.

This chain joins TRBV9 and TRBJ2-3, with D uncertain. The germline V and J ends were trimmed by 5 bases and 0 bases, with 13 bases remaining between them. The CDR3 is 15 amino acids. Germline V gives CDR1 SGDLS, CDR2 YYNGEE. For the CDR3, the DNA is TGTGCCAGCAGTCCTCGGGTCGCTAGCACAGATACGCAGTATTTT. Residues: CASSPRVASTDTQYF.